Listed below are T cell receptor beta chains from one sample, sequenced in a study of neurological immune-mediated disorders. TCRdb passed the 5' RACE reads through MiXCR, listing each CDR3 protein once. Of tens of thousands of distinct CDR3 sequences in the sample, 2.5% to 3% were seen once. The sequencing input was PBMCs. Receptors originate from a woman in her thirties with multiple sclerosis. Both conserved end residues are part of each CDR3. The D gene is left open where the match is weak. Sizes are listed as once, few, many or a size class.

d_call | j_call | v_call | clone_size | cdr3_nt | cdr3_aa
NA | TRBJ1-5 | TRBV25-1 | many | TGTGCGCCGGGGCAGGATAGCAATCAGCCCCAGCATTTT | CAPGQDSNQPQHF
TRBD2 | TRBJ2-1 | TRBV5-1 | many | TGCGCCAGCAGCTTGGCCGAAGTGGGAGGGCCGAGTGGGGAGCAGTTCTTC | CASSLAEVGGPSGEQFF
NA | TRBJ1-4 | TRBV25-1 | many | TGTGCCAGCAGTGATTGGAAGGACATGGACGAAAAACTGTTTTTT | CASSDWKDMDEKLFF
NA | TRBJ2-7 | TRBV9 | many | TGTGCCAGCAGCGTTAGAGACGGGAGAATCGACGAGCAGTACTTC | CASSVRDGRIDEQYF
TRBD2 | TRBJ2-1 | TRBV5-1 | many | TGCGCCAGCAGGGCCGGGACTAGCGCCAACAATGAGCAGTTCTTC | CASRAGTSANNEQFF
TRBD1 | TRBJ1-6 | TRBV30 | many | TGTGCCTGGACCGGACAGGGGACTAATTCACCCCTCCACTTT | CAWTGQGTNSPLHF
NA | TRBJ2-7 | TRBV28 | many | TGTGCCAGCAGTTTGGACTCCGCGCCGCCCGAGCAGTACTTC | CASSLDSAPPEQYF
TRBD1 | TRBJ2-1 | TRBV29-1 | many | TGCAGCGCGCGACAGGGAACCTACAATGAGCAGTTCTTC | CSARQGTYNEQFF
TRBD1 | TRBJ1-1 | TRBV11-3 | many | TGTGCCAGCAGCTTTTCTCCCACACAGGGGAAAGCTTTCTTT | CASSFSPTQGKAFF
TRBD2 | TRBJ2-1 | TRBV12-3/TRBV12-4 | many | TGTGCCAGCAGGCAAACGGGACTAGCGGATGAGCAGTTCTTC | CASRQTGLADEQFF
TRBD2 | TRBJ2-7 | TRBV20-1 | many | TGCAGTGCTAGAGATTTCGAGGGAGGGCCCCACGAGCAGTACTTC | CSARDFEGGPHEQYF
NA | TRBJ1-4 | TRBV4-3 | many | TGCGCCAGCAGCCAAGATTTCCAGGGACCTAATGAAAAACTGTTTTTT | CASSQDFQGPNEKLFF
NA | TRBJ2-7 | TRBV20-1 | many | TGCAGTGCTAGAGCCGGCTACGAGCAGTACTTC | CSARAGYEQYF
NA | TRBJ2-7 | TRBV10-1 | many | TGCGCCAGCAGTGAGGCAGGGTACGAGCAGTACTTC | CASSEAGYEQYF
NA | TRBJ2-1 | TRBV20-1 | many | TGCAGTGCTAGAGAATTGTGGGGGATCCGCAATGAGCAGTTCTTC | CSARELWGIRNEQFF
NA | TRBJ1-1 | TRBV14 | many | TGTGCCAGCAGCCAAGGACCCACAAGGGTGTGGGGCACTGAAGCTTTCTTT | CASSQGPTRVWGTEAFF